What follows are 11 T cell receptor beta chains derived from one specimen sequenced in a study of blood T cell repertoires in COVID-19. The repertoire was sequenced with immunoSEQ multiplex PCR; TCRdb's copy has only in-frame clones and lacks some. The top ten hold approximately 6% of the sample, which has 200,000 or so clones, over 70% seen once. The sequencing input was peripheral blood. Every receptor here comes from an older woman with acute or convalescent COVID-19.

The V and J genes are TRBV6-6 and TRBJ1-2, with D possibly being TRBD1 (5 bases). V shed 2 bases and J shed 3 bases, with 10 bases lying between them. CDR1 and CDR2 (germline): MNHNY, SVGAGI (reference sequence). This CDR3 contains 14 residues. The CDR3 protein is CASSYADSYYGYTF. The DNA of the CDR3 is TGTGCCAGCAGTTACGCAGACAGTTACTATGGCTACACCTTC.

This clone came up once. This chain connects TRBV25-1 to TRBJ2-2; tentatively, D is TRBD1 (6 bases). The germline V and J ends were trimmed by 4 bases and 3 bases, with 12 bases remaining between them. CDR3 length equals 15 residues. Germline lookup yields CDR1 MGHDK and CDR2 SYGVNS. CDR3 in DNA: TGTGCCAGCAGTGCGGACAGCTTGTACACCGGGGAGCTGTTTTTT. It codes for CASSADSLYTGELFF.

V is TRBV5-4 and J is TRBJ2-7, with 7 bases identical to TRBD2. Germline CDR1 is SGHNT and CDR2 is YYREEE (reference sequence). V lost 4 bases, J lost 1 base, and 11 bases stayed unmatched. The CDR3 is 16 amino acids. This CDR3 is CASSPFAARESYEQYF. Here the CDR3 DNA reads TGTGCCAGCAGCCCTTTCGCGGCGCGGGAGTCCTACGAGCAGTACTTC.

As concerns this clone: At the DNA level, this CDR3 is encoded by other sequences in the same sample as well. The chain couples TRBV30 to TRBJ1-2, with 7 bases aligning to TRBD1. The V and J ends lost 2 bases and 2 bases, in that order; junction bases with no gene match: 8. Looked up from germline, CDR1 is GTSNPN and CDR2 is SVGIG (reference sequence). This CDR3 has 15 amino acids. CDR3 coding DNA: TGTGCCTGGAGTCCTCGCCGGACAGGAAACTATGGCTACACCTTC. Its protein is CAWSPRRTGNYGYTF.

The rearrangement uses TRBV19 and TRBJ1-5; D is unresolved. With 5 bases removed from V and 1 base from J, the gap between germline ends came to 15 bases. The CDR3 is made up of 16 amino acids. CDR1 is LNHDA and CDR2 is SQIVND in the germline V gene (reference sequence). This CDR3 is CASSPTVDWSNQPQHF. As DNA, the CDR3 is TGTGCCAGTAGTCCGACGGTGGACTGGAGCAATCAGCCCCAGCATTTT.

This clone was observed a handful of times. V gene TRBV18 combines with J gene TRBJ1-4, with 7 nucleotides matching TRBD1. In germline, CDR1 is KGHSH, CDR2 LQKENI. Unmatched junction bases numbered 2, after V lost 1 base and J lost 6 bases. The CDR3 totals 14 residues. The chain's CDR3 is CASSPQGADEKLFF. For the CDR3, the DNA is TGTGCCAGCTCACCACAGGGGGCTGATGAAAAACTGTTTTTT.

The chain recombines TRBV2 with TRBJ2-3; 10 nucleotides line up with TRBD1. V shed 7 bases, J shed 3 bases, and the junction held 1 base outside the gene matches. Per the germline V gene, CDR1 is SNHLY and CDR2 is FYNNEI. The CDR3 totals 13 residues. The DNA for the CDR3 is TGTGCCAGCACGGGACAGGGGACAGATACGCAGTATTTT. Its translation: CASTGQGTDTQYF.

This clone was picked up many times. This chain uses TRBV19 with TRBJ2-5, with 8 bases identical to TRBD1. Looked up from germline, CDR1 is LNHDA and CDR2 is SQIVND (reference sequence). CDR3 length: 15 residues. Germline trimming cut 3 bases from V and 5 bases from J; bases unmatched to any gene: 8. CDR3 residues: CASSIGSGGRETQYF. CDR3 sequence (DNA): TGTGCCAGTAGTATCGGTTCAGGGGGCAGGGAGACCCAGTACTTC.

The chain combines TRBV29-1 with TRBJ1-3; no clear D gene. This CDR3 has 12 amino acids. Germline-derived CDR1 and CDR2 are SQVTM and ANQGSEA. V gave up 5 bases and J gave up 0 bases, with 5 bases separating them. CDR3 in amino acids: CSVQDSGNTIYF. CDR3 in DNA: TGCAGCGTTCAGGACTCTGGAAACACCATATATTTT.

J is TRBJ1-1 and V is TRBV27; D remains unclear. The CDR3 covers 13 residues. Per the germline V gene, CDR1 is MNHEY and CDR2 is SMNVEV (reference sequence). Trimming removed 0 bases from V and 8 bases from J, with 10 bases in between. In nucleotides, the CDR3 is TGTGCCAGCAGTTTATCACAGCCTTCCGAAGCTTTCTTT. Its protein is CASSLSQPSEAFF.

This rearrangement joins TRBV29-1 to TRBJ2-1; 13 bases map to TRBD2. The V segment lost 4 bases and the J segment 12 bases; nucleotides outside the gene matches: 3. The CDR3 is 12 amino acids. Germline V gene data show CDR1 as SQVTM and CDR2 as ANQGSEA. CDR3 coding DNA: TGCAGCGTTGGGACTAGCGGGAGTTTGCAGTTCTTC. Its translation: CSVGTSGSLQFF.